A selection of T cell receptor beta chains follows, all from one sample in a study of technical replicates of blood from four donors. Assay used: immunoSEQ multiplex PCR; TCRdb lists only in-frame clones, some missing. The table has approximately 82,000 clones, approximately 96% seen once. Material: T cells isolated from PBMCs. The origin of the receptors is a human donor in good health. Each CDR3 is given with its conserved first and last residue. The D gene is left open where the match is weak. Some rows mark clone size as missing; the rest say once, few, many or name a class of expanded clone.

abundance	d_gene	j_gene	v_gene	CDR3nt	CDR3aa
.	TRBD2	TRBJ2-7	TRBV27	TGTGCCAGCAGTTCCCGGGGGGTTGTTGATAACGAGCAGTACTTC	CASSSRGVVDNEQYF
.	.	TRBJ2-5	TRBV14	TGTGCCAGCAGCCAAGGGGTGCTAGGGGAGGCAGGGAGTCGAAAAGAGACCCAGTACTTC	CASSQGVLGEAGSRKETQYF
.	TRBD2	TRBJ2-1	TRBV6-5	TGTGCCAGCAGTCACGGGACTAGTCACGAGCAGTTCTTC	CASSHGTSHEQFF
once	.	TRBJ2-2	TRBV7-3	TGTGCCAGCAGCAGGGACGGACGGGGGACCGGGGAGCTGTTTTTT	CASSRDGRGTGELFF
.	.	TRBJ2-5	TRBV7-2	TGTGCCAGCAGCTTAGAACCAGCGCCCCAAGAGACCCAGTACTTC	CASSLEPAPQETQYF
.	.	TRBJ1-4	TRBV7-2	TGTGCCAGCAGCTTATCGGCAGGGTCTAATGAAAAACTGTTTTTT	CASSLSAGSNEKLFF
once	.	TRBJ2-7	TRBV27	TGTGCCAGCGGAGAGAGGGCCCCCTACGAGCAGTACTTC	CASGERAPYEQYF
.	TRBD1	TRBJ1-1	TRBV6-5	TGTGCCAGCAGTTACAGGGGGCCGAACACTGAAGCTTTCTTT	CASSYRGPNTEAFF
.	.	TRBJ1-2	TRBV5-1	TGCGCCAGCAGCTTAGGCTCCCCGCGGGGCTACACCTTC	CASSLGSPRGYTF
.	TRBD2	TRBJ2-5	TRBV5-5	TGTGCCAGCAGCTTAAGGTTCGCGAGGGAGGGAGAGACCCAGTACTTC	CASSLRFAREGETQYF
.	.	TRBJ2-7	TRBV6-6	TGTGCCAGCAAGGAACGGACATCCTCCTACGAGCAGTACTTC	CASKERTSSYEQYF
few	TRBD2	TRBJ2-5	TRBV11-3	TGTGCCAGCAGCCCGGGACTAGCGGAAGAGACCCAGTACTTC	CASSPGLAEETQYF
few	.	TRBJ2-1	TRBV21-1	TGTGCCAGCAGTATACGGGTTGAGCAGTTCTTC	CASSIRVEQFF
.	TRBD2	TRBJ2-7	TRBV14	TGTGCCAGCAGCCAAGCGCCTAGCGGGAGTTTCGAGCAGTACTTC	CASSQAPSGSFEQYF
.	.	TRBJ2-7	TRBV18	TGTGCCAGCTCACCCTCTAGCTACGAGCAGTACTTC	CASSPSSYEQYF
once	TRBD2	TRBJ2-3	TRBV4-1	TGCGCCAGCAGCCCTCTAGCGGGAGGGCCGAGTACGCAGTATTTT	CASSPLAGGPSTQYF
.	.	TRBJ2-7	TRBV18	TGTGCCAGCTCACCCTGGGCGTTGGACGAGCAGTACTTC	CASSPWALDEQYF
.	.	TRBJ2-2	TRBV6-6	TGTGCCAGCGCCAGGGGCGAAGACACCGGGGAGCTGTTTTTT	CASARGEDTGELFF
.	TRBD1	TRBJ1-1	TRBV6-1	TGTGCCAGCAGGGAATTGACAGGGGGTATCACTGAAGCTTTCTTT	CASRELTGGITEAFF
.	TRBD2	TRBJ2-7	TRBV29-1	TGCAGCGTTGGGCGGACTAGCGGTTTCTACGAGCAGTACTTC	CSVGRTSGFYEQYF
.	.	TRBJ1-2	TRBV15	TGTGCCACCAGCAGAGATTGGGAGGCAGGGCCTACCTATGGCTACACCTTC	CATSRDWEAGPTYGYTF
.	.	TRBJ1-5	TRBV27	TGTGCCAGCAGTACAGACAGAGATCAGCCCCAGCATTTT	CASSTDRDQPQHF
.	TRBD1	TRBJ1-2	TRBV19	TGTGCCAGCATCGGTAGGATCGGGACAGGGAGTGACTATGGCTACACCTTC	CASIGRIGTGSDYGYTF
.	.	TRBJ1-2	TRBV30	TGTGCCTGGAGAGGAGGAGATCGGGAGGCCTATGGCTACACCTTC	CAWRGGDREAYGYTF
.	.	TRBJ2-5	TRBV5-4	TGTGCCAGCAGCTCCGGCGGGTATCAAGAGACCCAGTACTTC	CASSSGGYQETQYF
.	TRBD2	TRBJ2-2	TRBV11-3	TGTGCCAGCAACCCATGGACTAGCGGGAGTGGAAACACCGGGGAGCTGTTTTTT	CASNPWTSGSGNTGELFF
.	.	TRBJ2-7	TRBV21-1	TGTGCCAGCAGCACGCCCACAGGGATGCACGAGCAGTACTTC	CASSTPTGMHEQYF
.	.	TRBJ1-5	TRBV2	TGTGCCAGCGTACAGGGTGCCAATCAGCCCCAGCATTTT	CASVQGANQPQHF
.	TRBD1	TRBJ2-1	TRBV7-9	TGTGCCAGCAGCCCCCATCCCGGGACAGGGGACAATGAGCAGTTCTTC	CASSPHPGTGDNEQFF
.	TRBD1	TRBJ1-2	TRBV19	TGTGCCAGTAGCCCACAGGGGATTGAATATGGCTACACCTTC	CASSPQGIEYGYTF
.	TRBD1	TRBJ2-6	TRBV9	TGTGCCAGCAGCGGATCCGGGGACAGGTTACTTTTTCGGGATGGGGCCAACGTCCTGACTTTC	CASSGSGDRLLFRDGANVLTF
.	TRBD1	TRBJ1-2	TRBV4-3	TGCGCCAGCAGCCAAGATAGAAGCACCCGGGACAGGGGTAACTATGGCTACACCTTC	CASSQDRSTRDRGNYGYTF
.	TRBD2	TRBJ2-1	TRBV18	TGTGCCAGCTCACAGAACTCCCCACTAGCGGGGTTGGTGGATGAGCAGTTCTTC	CASSQNSPLAGLVDEQFF
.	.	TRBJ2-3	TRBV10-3	TGTGCCATCCCAAGACTGGATACGCAGTATTTT	CAIPRLDTQYF
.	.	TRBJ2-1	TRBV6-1	TGTGCCAGCGTGGCACAACAGGATTACAATGAGCAGTTCTTC	CASVAQQDYNEQFF
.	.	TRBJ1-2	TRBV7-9	TGTGCCAGCAGCTCTACCCGACAGGAAACCAACTATGGCTACACCTTC	CASSSTRQETNYGYTF
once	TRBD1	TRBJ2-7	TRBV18	TGTGCCAGCTCACCGACCCGGGACAGGGTTCACGAGCAGTACTTC	CASSPTRDRVHEQYF
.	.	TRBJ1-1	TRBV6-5	TGTGCCAGCAGCTTCCGACTTTCCGTGAACACTGAAGCTTTCTTT	CASSFRLSVNTEAFF
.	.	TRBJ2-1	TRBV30	TGTGCCTGGAGTAATGGGGGGGAGCAGTTCTTC	CAWSNGGEQFF
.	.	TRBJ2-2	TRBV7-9	TGTGCCAGCAGCTTAGGCGGACTATCGAACACCGGGGAGCTGTTTTTT	CASSLGGLSNTGELFF
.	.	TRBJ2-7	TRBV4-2	TGTGCCAGCAGCCAAATCGAGAATTACGAGCAGTACTTC	CASSQIENYEQYF
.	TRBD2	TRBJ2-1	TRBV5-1	TGCGCCAGCAGCTTTGGAGCGGGAGATGAGCAGTTCTTC	CASSFGAGDEQFF
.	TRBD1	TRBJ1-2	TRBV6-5	TGTGCCAGCAGTTACTCGGGACAGGGAAATGGCTACACCTTC	CASSYSGQGNGYTF
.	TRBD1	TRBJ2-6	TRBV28	TGTGCCACTTTATTACCGGGACAGGGATCCTCTGGGGCCAACGTCCTGACTTTC	CATLLPGQGSSGANVLTF
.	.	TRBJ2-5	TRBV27	TGTGCCAGCAGAACAGGGAGGGCGTACCAAGAGACCCAGTACTTC	CASRTGRAYQETQYF